This passage covers 31 T cell receptor beta chains from one sample sequenced in a study of CD8+ T cells in alopecia areata. The authors extracted RNA and reverse transcribed it into cDNA as the sequencing template. The table came from immunoSEQ multiplex PCR; TCRdb's copy has only in-frame clones and leaves some out. This table has 150,000 to 250,000 clones, about 60% appearing once. Described treatment: oral pan-JAK inhibitor, 5-10 mg twice daily. The sequencing here drew on CD4+ T cells sorted from blood, taken at week 4, from a patient treated with tofacitinib. The source of these receptors is a human donor with alopecia areata.

This clone was seen only a few times. The chain combines TRBV6-1 with TRBJ1-3; unclear D gene. The germline gives CDR1 MNHNS, CDR2 SASEGT. The V end lost 7 bases, the J end lost 4 bases, and 14 bases lay between the germline ends. The CDR3 is 14 amino acids. The CDR3 loop is CASTPADAGNTIYF. The CDR3 DNA reads as TGTGCCAGCACCCCAGCGGATGCGGGAAACACCATATATTTT.

In the case of this clone: The same CDR3 is also encoded by other DNA sequences in this sample. The chain links TRBV29-1 to TRBJ2-5; the match to TRBD1 covers 7 bases. The CDR3 totals 12 residues. V was clipped by 6 bases and J by 4 bases; unmatched bases: 5. Germline loops: CDR1 SQVTM, CDR2 ANQGSEA. The CDR3 bases are TGCAGCGTCGGCAGGGGGTCAGAGACCCAGTACTTC. This sequence encodes CSVGRGSETQYF.

This chain joins TRBV15 and TRBJ2-5, with no clear D. With 1 base removed from V and 1 base from J, the gap between germline ends came to 4 bases. Looked up from germline, CDR1 is LNHNV and CDR2 is YYDKDF (reference sequence). The CDR3 has 13 residues. The CDR3 nucleotides read TGTGCCACCAGCAGAGCTTCCCAAGAGACCCAGTACTTC. Its protein is CATSRASQETQYF. The full variable domain, with the rest looked up from reference TRBV15 and TRBJ2-5, is DAMVIQNPRYQVTQFGKPVTLSCSQTLNHNVMYWYQQKSSQAPKLLFHYYDKDFNNEADTPDNFQSRRPNTSFCFLDIRSPGLGDTAMYLCATSRASQETQYFGPGTRLLVL.

To note about this clone: The sample contains more than one DNA sequence encoding this CDR3. The chain combines TRBV5-1 with TRBJ2-5, with D tentatively TRBD1 (5 bases). The length of the CDR3 is 14 residues. Germline CDR1 is SGHRS and CDR2 is YFSETQ. The V end lost 5 bases, the J end lost 1 base, and 12 bases lay between the germline ends. The chain's CDR3 is CASSLQVSQETQYF. CDR3 sequence (DNA): TGCGCCAGCAGTCTACAGGTATCCCAAGAGACCCAGTACTTC.

V gene TRBV2 combines with J gene TRBJ1-2; D is perhaps TRBD1 (6 bases). The CDR3 is 14 residues long. V lost 3 bases and J 3 bases, leaving 11 bases between the germline ends. Per germline, CDR1 SNHLY and CDR2 FYNNEI. CDR3 sequence: CASSDGRGDYGYTF. The CDR3 DNA follows: TGTGCCAGCAGTGACGGCAGGGGAGACTATGGCTACACCTTC.

A few counts support this clone. The gene calls are TRBV29-1 and TRBJ2-3; D unclear. The CDR3 consists of 11 residues. V lost 3 bases to trimming and J lost 9 bases, with 10 bases between them. Germline lookup yields CDR1 SQVTM and CDR2 ANQGSEA. The CDR3 loop reads CSVDLSWTQYF. In DNA form, the CDR3 reads TGCAGCGTTGATCTTAGTTGGACGCAGTATTTT.

This chain connects TRBV15 to TRBJ2-5; TRBD1 might be the D (6 bases). Looked up from germline, CDR1 is LNHNV and CDR2 is YYDKDF (reference sequence). The V and J ends lost 0 bases and 3 bases respectively, with 8 bases between them. This CDR3 has 14 amino acids. The DNA for the CDR3 is TGTGCCACCAGCAGAGATGGACAGAAAGAGACCCAGTACTTC. This gives the protein CATSRDGQKETQYF.

The chain couples TRBV20-1 to TRBJ2-3; D may be TRBD2 (5 bases). The CDR3 loop spans 10 amino acids. V gave up 6 bases and J gave up 6 bases, with 7 bases separating them. Germline-derived CDR1 and CDR2 are DFQATT and SNEGSKA (reference sequence). CDR3 nucleotide sequence: TGCAGTGCCTCGGGGGATACGCAGTATTTT. This gives the protein CSASGDTQYF.

This clone has just a few counts. The chain carries TRBV30 and TRBJ1-2; no clear D gene. CDR1 is GTSNPN and CDR2 is SVGIG in the germline V gene (reference sequence). The V end was cut by 3 bases, the J end by 4 bases, with 6 bases between. The CDR3 runs 11 residues. CDR3 nucleotide sequence: TGTGCCTGGAGGGGTGCCTATGGCTACACCTTC. Encoded protein: CAWRGAYGYTF.

This chain links TRBV2 with TRBJ1-3, with unresolved D. The V gene's germline CDR1 is SNHLY and CDR2 FYNNEI. This CDR3 region has 12 residues. Trimming took off 0 bases at V and 5 bases at J, with 2 bases between the two ends. In DNA, the CDR3 is TGTGCCAGCAGTGAAGCAAGAAACACCATATATTTT. Amino acid sequence: CASSEARNTIYF.

In its sample, this clone was seen a few times. The chain couples TRBV9 to TRBJ2-2; unclear D gene. V lost 3 bases, J lost 6 bases, and 12 bases lay in between. Germline V lookup: CDR1 SGDLS, CDR2 YYNGEE. This CDR3 comprises 14 residues. The CDR3 DNA is TGTGCCAGCAGCGGAGACGGTTCCCCCGGGGAGCTGTTTTTT. Protein product: CASSGDGSPGELFF.

The chain combines TRBV29-1 with TRBJ2-6, with TRBD2 as a possible D gene (5 bases). Trimming cost V 4 bases and J 2 bases, with 12 bases left between them. This CDR3 comprises 15 residues. Per the germline V gene, CDR1 is SQVTM and CDR2 is ANQGSEA. The CDR3 loop reads CSVVEGSTGANVLTF. The DNA for the CDR3 is TGCAGCGTTGTTGAGGGAAGTACTGGGGCCAACGTCCTGACTTTC.

The genes are TRBV19 and TRBJ1-5; a possible D gene is TRBD1 (5 bases). V was trimmed by 3 bases and J by 6 bases, leaving 15 bases between them. Germline V CDR1 and CDR2: LNHDA, SQIVND (reference sequence). The length of the CDR3 is 15 residues. CDR3 in amino acids: CASSIPGVRAQPQHF. In DNA form, the CDR3 reads TGTGCCAGTAGTATTCCGGGGGTCCGAGCTCAGCCCCAGCATTTT. The full variable domain, its missing parts supplied by reference TRBV19 and TRBJ1-5, is DGGITQSPKYLFRKEGQNVTLSCEQNLNHDAMYWYRQDPGQGLRLIYYSQIVNDFQKGDIAEGYSVSREKKESFPLTVTSAQKNPTAFYLCASSIPGVRAQPQHFGDGTRLSIL.

This clone has only a few counts. The chain combines TRBV7-3 with TRBJ1-1; D call uncertain. V gave up 1 base and J gave up 1 base, with 4 bases separating them. Germline values: CDR1 SGHTA, CDR2 FQGTGA. The length of the CDR3 is 13 residues. The DNA for the CDR3 is TGTGCCAGCAGCTTAAGCGGGAACACTGAAGCTTTCTTT. Protein product: CASSLSGNTEAFF.

This clone was seen only a few times. The genes are TRBV5-1 and TRBJ2-5; D tentatively reads TRBD1 or TRBD2 (5 bases each). The CDR3 has 13 residues. CDR1 is SGHRS and CDR2 is YFSETQ in the germline V gene. Trimming cost V 3 bases and J 10 bases, with 16 bases left between them. This CDR3 reads CASSSRGPEVQYF. CDR3 bases: TGCGCCAGCAGCTCTCGGGGCCCTGAGGTCCAGTACTTC.

This sequence joins TRBV9 and TRBJ1-1; D gene ambiguous. Germline V CDR1 and CDR2: SGDLS, YYNGEE. The CDR3 is 14 residues long. V gave up 1 base and J gave up 4 bases, with 11 bases separating them. The CDR3 DNA follows: TGTGCCAGCAGCGTATCGGGGAGCGGCACTGAAGCTTTCTTT. Amino acids: CASSVSGSGTEAFF.

V gene TRBV19 combines with J gene TRBJ2-5; 8 nucleotides agree with TRBD2. In germline, CDR1 is LNHDA, CDR2 SQIVND (reference sequence). The V and J ends lost 4 bases and 4 bases, in that order; junction bases with no gene match: 8. This CDR3 contains 15 residues. The CDR3 bases are TGTGCCAGTAGTAGGCGCGGGGGGCTGGGAGAGACCCAGTACTTC. Encoded protein: CASSRRGGLGETQYF.

This clone was counted between two and nine times. The rearrangement joins TRBV7-9 to TRBJ2-3; 7 positions agree with TRBD1. V lost 4 bases, J lost 4 bases, and 5 bases stayed unmatched. This CDR3 is built from 14 residues. Per the germline V gene, CDR1 is SEHNR and CDR2 is FQNEAQ (reference sequence). CDR3 amino acids: CASSSRQGSDTQYF. CDR3 in DNA: TGTGCCAGCAGCTCCAGACAGGGATCAGATACGCAGTATTTT.

The chain joins TRBV4-1 to TRBJ1-1; 9 bases line up with TRBD1. Germline CDR1 is MGHRA and CDR2 is YSYEKL. Unmatched junction bases numbered 8, after V lost 1 base and J lost 14 bases. The CDR3 is 13 residues long. CDR3 region: CASSQGDREREFF. The CDR3 DNA follows: TGCGCCAGCAGCCAAGGGGACAGGGAACGGGAATTCTTT.

The chain recombines TRBV5-1 with TRBJ2-7; D not resolved. Germline V gives CDR1 SGHRS, CDR2 YFSETQ. The CDR3 consists of 14 residues. The V and J ends lost 0 bases and 2 bases respectively, with 9 bases between them. The CDR3: CASSLEVYTYEQYF. In nucleotides, the CDR3 is TGCGCCAGCAGCTTGGAGGTGTATACCTACGAGCAGTACTTC.

This clone occurred once. Here the CDR3 DNA reads TGCGCCAGCAGCCCGGGACAGCTTGAAGAGACCCAGTACTTC. Translated: CASSPGQLEETQYF. The chain carries TRBV5-1 and TRBJ2-5; TRBD1 matches at 7 bases. The CDR3 extends over 14 amino acids. Germline V gene sequence: CDR1 SGHRS, CDR2 YFSETQ. The junction had 6 bases not matched to a gene; V was cut back by 4 bases and J by 3 bases.

The genes are TRBV5-6 and TRBJ2-2, with a possible D match to TRBD1 (5 bases). Between the trimmed V and J ends, which lost 0 bases and 5 bases, there was a span of 11 bases. The V gene's germline CDR1 is SGHDT and CDR2 YYEEEE. This CDR3 has 15 amino acids. CDR3 sequence reads: CASSLDPRETGELFF. As DNA, the CDR3 is TGTGCCAGCAGCTTGGATCCCAGGGAAACCGGGGAGCTGTTTTTT.

The chain has TRBV5-6 and TRBJ1-1, with D uncertain. The CDR3 extends over 15 amino acids. Germline V gives CDR1 SGHDT, CDR2 YYEEEE. V shed 0 bases and J shed 0 bases, with 9 bases lying between them. The CDR3 loop is CASSLVSGMNTEAFF. The CDR3 nucleotides read TGTGCCAGCAGCTTGGTGTCAGGTATGAACACTGAAGCTTTCTTT.

The table lists this clone with a count of one. The J gene is TRBJ1-2, the V gene TRBV19, with D unclear. The germline gives CDR1 LNHDA, CDR2 SQIVND (reference sequence). V was shortened by 1 base and J by 6 bases, with 15 bases between the two germline ends. This CDR3 has 15 amino acids. CDR3 in DNA: TGTGCCAGTAGTATAGCCCAAGGAGGGATGGATGGCTACACCTTC. Encoded protein: CASSIAQGGMDGYTF.

V usage is TRBV29-1 and J usage is TRBJ2-2, with 7 bases fitting TRBD1. The CDR3 covers 15 residues. With V trimmed by 6 bases and J by 5 bases, 12 bases remained unmatched. Germline assignment: CDR1 SQVTM and CDR2 ANQGSEA. Written as DNA, the CDR3 is TGCAGCGTCGCTCTTGGGACAGCCGGGACCGGGGAGCTGTTTTTT. Translating it yields CSVALGTAGTGELFF.

V and J are TRBV6-1 and TRBJ2-5; the D is unclear. Between the trimmed V and J ends, which lost 4 bases and 2 bases, there was a span of 11 bases. CDR3 length: 14 amino acids. Looked up from germline, CDR1 is MNHNS and CDR2 is SASEGT. The CDR3 loop is CASSASGRQETQYF. CDR3 DNA: TGTGCCAGCAGTGCATCCGGGCGACAAGAGACCCAGTACTTC.

There are many counts of this clone. The chain employs TRBV18 and TRBJ1-6, with 7 positions matching TRBD1. V lost 8 bases, J lost 8 bases, and 9 bases stayed unmatched. The CDR3 consists of 14 residues. Germline V CDR1 and CDR2: KGHSH, LQKENI. The CDR3 sequence is CASGPGQNDSPLHF. The CDR3 nucleotides read TGTGCCAGCGGGCCGGGACAGAATGATTCACCCCTCCACTTT.

The chain joins TRBV4-1 to TRBJ1-4, with D possibly matching TRBD1 (5 bases). The germline gives CDR1 MGHRA, CDR2 YSYEKL. V shed 6 bases and J shed 8 bases, with 10 bases lying between them. The CDR3 is 12 amino acids. CDR3 region: CASSLWGEKLFF. The CDR3 region has the DNA TGCGCCAGCAGTCTATGGGGGGAAAAACTGTTTTTT.

The chain is built from TRBV7-9 and TRBJ1-5; the D gene is possibly TRBD1 (6 bases). V lost 5 bases to trimming and J lost 7 bases, with 12 bases between them. The CDR3 covers 13 residues. CDR1 and CDR2 (germline): SEHNR, FQNEAQ (reference sequence). CDR3: CASSPGVRQPQHF. DNA of the CDR3: TGTGCCAGCAGCCCAGGGGTGCGACAGCCCCAGCATTTT.

The chain has TRBV13 and TRBJ2-7; tentative D call: TRBD1 (6 bases). The CDR3 spans 15 residues. From germline, CDR1 is PRHDT and CDR2 FYEKMQ (reference sequence). V was clipped by 0 bases and J by 9 bases, with 18 bases between them. CDR3 sequence reads: CASSLGTGTATGQYF. The DNA for the CDR3 is TGTGCCAGCAGCTTAGGCACAGGGACCGCTACAGGGCAGTACTTC.

V usage is TRBV7-2 and J usage is TRBJ1-5, with 7 bases that match TRBD1. Germline V CDR1 and CDR2: SGHTA, FQGNSA. J was trimmed by 2 bases and V by 1 base; bases with no gene match: 2. The CDR3 length is 15 residues. CDR3 in DNA: TGTGCCAGCAGCTTAGGAGGGGGCGGCAATCAGCCCCAGCATTTT. It yields the protein CASSLGGGGNQPQHF.